The sequence of this T cell receptor (beta chain) was determined in a study of graft-versus-host responses after intestinal transplantation. The protocol was immunoSEQ multiplex PCR, while the TCRdb copy is restricted to in-frame clones and leaves out a portion. The table has some 45,000 clones, about 95% seen once. The germline V and J ends were trimmed by 3 bases and 4 bases, with 22 bases remaining between them. This CDR3 is 18 amino acids long. Germline V gives CDR1 SEHNR, CDR2 FQNEAQ (reference sequence). The specimen was PBMCs, collected around 350 days after intestinal transplant. The rearrangement uses TRBV7-9 and TRBJ2-1; D is possibly TRBD2 (5 bases). This clonotype was obtained from a human patient who received an intestinal transplant, so some T cells may come from the graft donor. The chain's CDR3 is CASSFGLVSGNSYNEQFF. The CDR3 DNA reads as TGTGCCAGCAGCTTTGGTCTTGTCAGCGGCAATTCATACAATGAGCAGTTCTTC.